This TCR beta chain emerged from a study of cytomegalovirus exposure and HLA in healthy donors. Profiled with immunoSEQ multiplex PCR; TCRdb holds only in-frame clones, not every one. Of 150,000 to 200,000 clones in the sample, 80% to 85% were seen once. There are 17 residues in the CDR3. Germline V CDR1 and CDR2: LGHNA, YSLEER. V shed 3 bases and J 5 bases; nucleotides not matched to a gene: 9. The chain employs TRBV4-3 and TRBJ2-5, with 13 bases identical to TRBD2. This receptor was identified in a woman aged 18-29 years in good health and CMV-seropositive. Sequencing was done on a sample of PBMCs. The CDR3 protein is CASSQRTSGGPGETQYF. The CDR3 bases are TGCGCCAGCAGCCAGCGGACTAGCGGGGGCCCCGGGGAGACCCAGTACTTC.